What follows is one T cell receptor beta chain and its context. What it binds is unknown. PBMCs, at least 7 million per sample, were isolated. A second PCR, run for roughly 7 to 12 cycles, used a sample-barcoded 5' primer plus a J-beta primer mix. TCRdb passed the 5' RACE reads through MiXCR, listing each CDR3 protein once. The table has about 830,000 distinct CDR3 sequences, about 62% seen once. This specimen belongs to a study of blood T cells in healthy people across ages. Whole-study results and caveats: Using unsorted PBMCs precluded a conclusive naive versus antigen-experienced comparison. The diversity estimates, figures obtained from one million T cells, were considered underestimates.

Per the germline V gene, CDR1 is LNHNV and CDR2 is YYDKDF (reference sequence). V shed 8 bases and J shed 0 bases, with 13 bases lying between them. This CDR3 region has 14 residues. The chain combines TRBV15 with TRBJ2-5; no reliable D call. The receptor was derived from a man aged 25-40 years in good health. Sequencing was carried out using blood. The CDR3 is CATGLGRHQETQYF. CDR3 DNA: TGTGCCACCGGGTTAGGACGGCACCAAGAGACCCAGTACTTC.